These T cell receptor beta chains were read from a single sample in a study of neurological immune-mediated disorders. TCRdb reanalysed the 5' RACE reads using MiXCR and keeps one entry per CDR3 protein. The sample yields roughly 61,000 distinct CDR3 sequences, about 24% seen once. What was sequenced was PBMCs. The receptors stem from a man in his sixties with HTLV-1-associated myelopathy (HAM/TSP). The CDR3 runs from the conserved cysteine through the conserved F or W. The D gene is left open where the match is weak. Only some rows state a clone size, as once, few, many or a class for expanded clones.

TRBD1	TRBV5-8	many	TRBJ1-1	TGTGCCAGCAGCCAGCCCCCGGACAGGCAGAACACTGAAGCTTTCTTT	CASSQPPDRQNTEAFF
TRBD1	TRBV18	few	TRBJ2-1	TGTGCCAGCTCATTGACAGGGCTAGAGGGTGGCGAGCAGTTCTTC	CASSLTGLEGGEQFF
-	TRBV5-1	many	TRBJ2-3	TGCGCCAGCAACAGGGTGGGGCTCACAGATACGCAGTATTTT	CASNRVGLTDTQYF
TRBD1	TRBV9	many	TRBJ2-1	TGTGCCAGCAGCGTATCCCACAGGGGCAACGGTGAGCAGTTCTTC	CASSVSHRGNGEQFF
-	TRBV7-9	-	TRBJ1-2	TGTGCCAGCACCAAGATACGGGGCATCGTGGACTATGGCTACACCTTC	CASTKIRGIVDYGYTF
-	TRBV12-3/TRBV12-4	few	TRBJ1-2	TGTGCCAGCAGGGCGACAGCTTATGGCTACACCTTC	CASRATAYGYTF
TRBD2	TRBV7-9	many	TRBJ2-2	TGTGCCAGCAGCCCAATACGCCCCTACAGCGGGGGAACTAGAAACACCGGGGAGCTGTTTTTT	CASSPIRPYSGGTRNTGELFF
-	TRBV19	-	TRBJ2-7	TGTGCCAGTAGTGGGACGGCCGGGGGCGAGCAGTACTTC	CASSGTAGGEQYF
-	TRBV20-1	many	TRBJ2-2	TGCAGTGCTAAAGGGTTTGGAGGGAAGAACACCGGGGAGCTGTTTTTT	CSAKGFGGKNTGELFF
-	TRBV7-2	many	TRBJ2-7	TGTGCCAGCAGCTCAGGAGGCTTCGGTGAGCAGTACTTC	CASSSGGFGEQYF
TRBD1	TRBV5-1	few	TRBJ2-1	TGCGCCAGCAGCTTGGGGGGAAGCGGACAGGTCAATGAGCAGTTCTTC	CASSLGGSGQVNEQFF
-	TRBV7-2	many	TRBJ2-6	TGTGCCAGCAGCCCTGTGCCGGAGCGGCGGAAGTTCTCTGGGGCCAACGTCCTGACTTTC	CASSPVPERRKFSGANVLTF
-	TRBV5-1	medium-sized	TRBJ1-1	TGCGCCAGCAGCCCTCCAGGAACCTCTACTGAAGCTTTCTTT	CASSPPGTSTEAFF
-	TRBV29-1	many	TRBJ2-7	TGCAGCGTTGTCGGGGACGAGCAGTACTTC	CSVVGDEQYF
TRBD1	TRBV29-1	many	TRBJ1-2	TGCAGCGTTCCTGGGACAGAGAAAAACTATGGCTACACCTTC	CSVPGTEKNYGYTF
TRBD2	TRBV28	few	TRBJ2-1	TGTGCCAGCAGCCCTAGCGGAGGCTCCTACAATGAGCAGTTCTTC	CASSPSGGSYNEQFF
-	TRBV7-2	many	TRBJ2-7	TGTGCCAGCAGCTTAGGGGTAGCCTACGAGCAGTACTTC	CASSLGVAYEQYF
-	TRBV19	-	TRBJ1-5	TGTGCCAGTACCGGAACAGGGCCTGGTAATCAGCCCCAGCATTTT	CASTGTGPGNQPQHF
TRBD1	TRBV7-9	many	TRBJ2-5	TGTGCCAGCGGACTCCAGGGGGCGGCGACCCAGTACTTC	CASGLQGAATQYF
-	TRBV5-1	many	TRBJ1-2	TGCGCCAGCAGCTTGGCCACAGGGATGCACTATGGCTACACCTTC	CASSLATGMHYGYTF
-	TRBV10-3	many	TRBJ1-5	TGTGCCATCAGTGAGTCAGCAGGGCTTCAGCCCCAGCATTTT	CAISESAGLQPQHF
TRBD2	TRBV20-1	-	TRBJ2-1	TGCAGTGCTAGAGATACAGCGGGAGGCCCCTACAATGAGCAGTTCTTC	CSARDTAGGPYNEQFF
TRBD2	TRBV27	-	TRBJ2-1	TGTGCCAGCAGTTCCCTACGGACTAGCGGGATGAGGGCAATTAACAATGAGCAGTTCTTC	CASSSLRTSGMRAINNEQFF
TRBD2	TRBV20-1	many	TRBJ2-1	TGCAGTGCTAGTACTAGCGGGGCCTACAATGAGCAGTTCTTC	CSASTSGAYNEQFF
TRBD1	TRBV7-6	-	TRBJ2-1	TGTGCCAGCAGCTCCTTCCCCCTGGGACAGGGGTATGAGCAGTTCTTC	CASSSFPLGQGYEQFF
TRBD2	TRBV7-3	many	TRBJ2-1	TGTGCCAGCAGCTTAGGGGGCGGTCTCCGGGAGGGGGAGCAGTTCTTC	CASSLGGGLREGEQFF
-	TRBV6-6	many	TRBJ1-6	TGTGCCAGCAGTTACTCTGCAGGGTCCTATAATTCACCCCTCCACTTT	CASSYSAGSYNSPLHF
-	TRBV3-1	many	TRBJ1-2	TGTGCCAGCAGCGACCAGGGGCCGGGAGGCTACACCTTC	CASSDQGPGGYTF
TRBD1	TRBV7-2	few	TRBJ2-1	TGTGCCAGCAGCTTAGAGGGACAGGGAGAGCAGTTCTTC	CASSLEGQGEQFF
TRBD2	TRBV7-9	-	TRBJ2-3	TGTGCCAGCAGCAGGGGGACTAGCGGTCCATATACGCAGTATTTT	CASSRGTSGPYTQYF
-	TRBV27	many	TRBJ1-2	TGTGCCAGCAGTTTAACAGGGAAGGACTATGGCTACACCTTC	CASSLTGKDYGYTF
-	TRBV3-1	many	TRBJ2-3	TGTGCCAGGGACGGCAGCACAGATACGCAGTATTTT	CARDGSTDTQYF
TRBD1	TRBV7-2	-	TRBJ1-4	TGTGCCAGCAGACCGCACGGGACAGGGGACAAACTGTTTTTT	CASRPHGTGDKLFF
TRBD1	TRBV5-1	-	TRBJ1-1	TGCGCCAGCAGCTGGACAGGGAGTGGCACTGAAGCTTTCTTT	CASSWTGSGTEAFF
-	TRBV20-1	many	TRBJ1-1	TGCAGTGCTAGGAGATTACAGGGTGGGGCTTTCTTT	CSARRLQGGAFF
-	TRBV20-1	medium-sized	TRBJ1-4	TGCAGTGCTAGGTCCGCGACTAATGAAAAACTGTTTTTT	CSARSATNEKLFF
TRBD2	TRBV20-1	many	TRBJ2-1	TGCAGTGCTAGAGACTTCACTAGCGGGAGGAGGAATGAGCAGTTCTTC	CSARDFTSGRRNEQFF